The 22 T cell receptor beta chains given below trace back to one sample, sequenced in a study of read filtering for tumor transcriptome and immune sequencing. The library was built from around 380 ng RNA with molecular barcoded adaptors for alpha/delta and beta/gamma chains. TCRdb ran MiXCR on the reads and lists one entry per CDR3 protein. Of some 120,000 distinct CDR3 sequences in the sample, under 15% were seen once. Sample: a population of CD138-negative cells sorted from bone marrow. These receptors came from a donor aged 40 or older with multiple myeloma.

The rearrangement uses TRBV19 and TRBJ2-3, with TRBD1 matching 8 bases. The CDR3 has 15 residues. Trimming at V came to 8 bases and at J to 2 bases, leaving 9 bases not matched to a gene. The germline CDR1 and CDR2 sequences are LNHDA and SQIVND (reference sequence). The CDR3 spells CASGISTGATDTQYF. CDR3 sequence (DNA): TGTGCCAGTGGAATCTCGACAGGGGCCACAGATACGCAGTATTTT.

This clonotype occurred many times. The J gene is TRBJ1-5, the V gene TRBV6-5; D is undetermined. The germline V gene has CDR1 MNHEY and CDR2 SVGAGI. The CDR3 contains 15 residues. The V gene lost 0 bases and the J gene lost 3 bases, with 9 bases spanning the gap. CDR3 DNA: TGTGCCAGCAGTTACTCGCTCAGCCACAATCAGCCCCAGCATTTT. This gives the protein CASSYSLSHNQPQHF.

This clonotype has more than one count but fewer than ten. This chain joins TRBV13 and TRBJ2-5; 10 nucleotides align to TRBD1. Germline V gene data show CDR1 as PRHDT and CDR2 as FYEKMQ (reference sequence). V shed 5 bases, J shed 5 bases, and the junction held 8 bases outside the gene matches. CDR3 length: 15 residues. The CDR3 bases are TGTGCCAGCAGCGGACGGGACAGGGGTGGGGAGACCCAGTACTTC. Protein sequence: CASSGRDRGGETQYF.

The sample holds many counts of this clonotype. CDR3 sequence (DNA): TGCAGTGCTAGACAGGACACTTCCACTGAAGCTTTCTTT. Protein product: CSARQDTSTEAFF. The chain is built from TRBV20-1 and TRBJ1-1; TRBD1 is a possible D gene (5 bases). The CDR3 runs 13 residues. Germline values: CDR1 DFQATT, CDR2 SNEGSKA (reference sequence). Between the trimmed V and J ends, which lost 2 bases and 4 bases, there was a span of 11 bases.

Comment on this clonotype: A read error may explain this, as a much larger clone is one base away. Without the conserved terminal phenylalanine or tryptophan, this CDR3 likely stems from a read error. The rearrangement joins TRBV2 to TRBJ1-5; the match to TRBD1 covers 7 bases. V lost 7 bases and J lost 10; bases outside the gene matches: 13. The CDR3 extends over 14 amino acids. Germline V lookup: CDR1 SNHLY, CDR2 FYNNEI. The CDR3 loop is CASNSVRRQGPQHL. CDR3 DNA: TGTGCCAGCAATAGCGTAAGAAGACAGGGTCCCCAGCATTTA.

This clonotype was found many times. In nucleotides, the CDR3 is TGTGCCAGCAGTCCCACCCCAGTTTACAATGAGCAGTTCTTC. It is translated as CASSPTPVYNEQFF. V gene TRBV12-3 or TRBV12-4 combines with J gene TRBJ2-1; D gene unclear. The CDR3 covers 14 residues. V lost 5 bases and J lost 4, with 12 bases in between.

This clonotype was seen ten or more times. The J gene is TRBJ2-5, the V gene TRBV6-2 or TRBV6-3; unclear D gene. The CDR3 runs to 13 residues. The V end was cut by 5 bases, the J end by 5 bases, with 12 bases between. Germline CDR1 MNHEY, CDR2 SVGEGT. The chain's CDR3 is CASSRSEGETQYF. The DNA of the CDR3 is TGTGCCAGCAGTCGTTCCGAAGGGGAGACCCAGTACTTC.

In its sample, this clonotype was seen many times. V gene TRBV7-9 combines with J gene TRBJ2-2; D perhaps matches TRBD2 (5 bases). V lost 2 bases to trimming and J lost 6 bases, with 13 bases between them. Germline CDR1 reads SEHNR; CDR2 reads FQNEAQ (reference sequence). The CDR3 has 15 residues. DNA for the CDR3: TGTGCCAGCAGCTTAACTGACGGGAAAGCCGGGGAGCTGTTTTTT. It yields the protein CASSLTDGKAGELFF.

This clonotype was detected ten times or more. CDR3 loop: CASSLGGANTDTQYF. CDR3 DNA sequence: TGTGCCAGCAGTTTAGGAGGCGCGAACACAGATACGCAGTATTTT. The chain carries TRBV12-3 or TRBV12-4 and TRBJ2-3; no clear D gene. The germline V and J ends were trimmed by 1 base and 2 bases, with 10 bases remaining between them. The CDR3 is 15 amino acids.

With respect to this clonotype: One end of the junction fails to match germline, which may point to a read error. The chain combines TRBV18 with TRBJ1-1; weak D call: TRBD1 (6 bases). CDR1 is KGHSH, CDR2 LQKENI, per germline. CDR3 length: 14 amino acids. The CDR3 DNA reads as TGTGCCAGCCCACCCGGGACACAGAACACTGAAGCTTTCTTT. Residues: CASPPGTQNTEAFF.

This clonotype occurred many times. The chain joins TRBV10-3 to TRBJ2-5; tentatively, D is TRBD1 or TRBD2 (6 bases each). Germline CDR1 ENHRY, CDR2 SYGVKD. CDR3 length: 14 residues. With 3 bases removed from V and 2 bases from J, the gap between germline ends came to 10 bases. The CDR3 DNA is TGTGCCATCAGTGATGGAGGGGGACAAGAGACCCAGTACTTC. It codes for CAISDGGGQETQYF.

Many counts were recorded for this clonotype. The CDR3 DNA follows: TGTGCCAGCAGCCGGCCGGGAGAGACCCAGTACTTC. Its protein is CASSRPGETQYF. The chain has TRBV18 and TRBJ2-5; D is undetermined. The V and J ends lost 8 bases and 4 bases respectively, with 11 bases between them. The CDR3 covers 12 residues. Germline values: CDR1 KGHSH, CDR2 LQKENI. The variable domain in full, completed from reference TRBV18 and TRBJ2-5, reads NAGVMQNPRHLVRRRGQEARLRCSPMKGHSHVYWYRQLPEEGLKFMVYLQKENIIDESGMPKERFSAEFPKEGPSILRIQQVVRGDSAAYFCASSRPGETQYFGPGTRLLVL.

Remarks on this clonotype: A much more abundant neighbour one base away suggests this may be a read error. The chain employs TRBV5-1 and TRBJ2-1, with D possibly being TRBD2 (6 bases). Germline lookup yields CDR1 SGHRS and CDR2 YFSETQ. The CDR3 has 14 amino acids. The CDR3 DNA reads TGCGCCGGCAGCCCCTGGACGGGGGAGAATGAGCAGTTCTTC. Translating it yields CAGSPWTGENEQFF.

In regard to this clonotype: Germline is not matched at one junction end, which may reflect a read error. The chain recombines TRBV5-1 with TRBJ1-2; a weak D match, TRBD1 (5 bases). Germline V lookup: CDR1 SGHRS, CDR2 YFSETQ. The CDR3 runs to 15 residues. CDR3 nucleotide sequence: TGTGCCAGCAGCTTGGCCCGACAGACTAACTATGGCTACACCTTC. Its translation: CASSLARQTNYGYTF.

This clonotype was observed at least ten times. The rearrangement joins TRBV7-9 to TRBJ1-1; the D gene is possibly TRBD1 (5 bases). The CDR3 loop spans 11 amino acids. V lost 11 bases, J lost 1 base, and 8 bases lay in between. In germline, CDR1 is SEHNR, CDR2 FQNEAQ (reference sequence). The CDR3 is CAGATNTEAFF. The DNA of the CDR3 is TGTGCCGGGGCTACGAACACTGAAGCTTTCTTT.

The rearrangement links TRBV19 to TRBJ1-1, with TRBD1 matching 8 bases. J was trimmed by 6 bases and V by 7 bases; bases with no gene match: 4. Germline V gene sequence: CDR1 LNHDA, CDR2 SQIVND (reference sequence). The CDR3 totals 12 residues. The CDR3 loop reads CASTRGRAEAFF. In DNA form, the CDR3 reads TGTGCCAGTACCAGGGGGCGAGCTGAAGCTTTCTTT.

The sample holds many counts of this clonotype. This chain joins TRBV2 and TRBJ1-2, with TRBD1 matching 7 bases. The CDR3 is 15 residues long. From germline, CDR1 is SNHLY and CDR2 FYNNEI. The V gene end was trimmed by 5 bases and the J gene end by 6 bases; junction bases not matched to a gene: 12. CDR3 sequence: CASSQRTGTINGYTF. The CDR3 DNA sequence: TGTGCCAGCAGTCAGAGGACAGGCACAATTAATGGCTACACCTTC.

To note about this clonotype: One end of the junction fails to match germline, which may point to a read error. This chain connects TRBV10-2 to TRBJ2-1; no reliable D call. The CDR3 has 13 amino acids. Germline assignment: CDR1 WSHSY and CDR2 SAAADI. CDR3 bases: TGCGCCAGCAGTCCCCAGACCGACAATGGGCAGTTCTTC. As protein: CASSPQTDNGQFF.

V gene TRBV10-3 combines with J gene TRBJ2-3, with a tentative D call TRBD2 (6 bases). V lost 4 bases and J 2 bases, leaving 10 bases between the germline ends. Germline V gives CDR1 ENHRY, CDR2 SYGVKD. The CDR3 loop spans 14 amino acids. The CDR3 bases are TGTGCCATCAGTGCGGGCGGGGACACAGATACGCAGTATTTT. Translated: CAISAGGDTDTQYF.

This clonotype was counted at least ten times. This chain uses TRBV24-1 with TRBJ2-3; no clear D. V was pared by 5 bases and J by 4 bases, with 9 bases between. This CDR3 has 13 residues. The germline V gene encodes CDR1 KGHDR and CDR2 SFDVKD. CDR3 in DNA: TGTGCCACCAGTGCCAGTAACGCAGATACGCAGTATTTT. This encodes CATSASNADTQYF.

This clonotype was detected ten times or more. The chain has TRBV29-1 and TRBJ1-1; D not certain. Germline-derived CDR1 and CDR2 are SQVTM and ANQGSEA. The length of the CDR3 is 13 residues. V was pared by 4 bases and J by 2 bases, with 11 bases between. CDR3 sequence reads: CSVGSSGNTEAFF. For the CDR3, the DNA is TGCAGCGTTGGGTCTAGTGGAAACACTGAAGCTTTCTTT. Combining the CDR3 with reference TRBV29-1 and TRBJ1-1 gives the whole variable domain SAVISQKPSRDICQRGTSLTIQCQVDSQVTMMFWYRQQPGQSLTLIATANQGSEATYESGFVIDKFPISRPNLTFSTLTVSNMSPEDSSIYLCSVGSSGNTEAFFGQGTRLTVV.

This clonotype was seen at least ten times. The V and J genes are TRBV29-1 and TRBJ2-5, with unresolved D. The CDR3 loop spans 15 amino acids. Between the trimmed V and J ends, which lost 0 bases and 5 bases, there was a span of 16 bases. Germline V CDR1 and CDR2: SQVTM, ANQGSEA. As DNA, the CDR3 is TGCAGCGTTGAAGATAGTATCGAAACCCAGGAGACCCAGTACTTC. It is translated as CSVEDSIETQETQYF.